This T cell receptor (beta chain) was observed in a study of blood T cell repertoires in COVID-19. Trimming at V came to 5 bases and at J to 11 bases, leaving 6 bases not matched to a gene. Germline CDR1 reads MNHEY; CDR2 reads SVGAGI. This CDR3 comprises 12 residues. Sequencing used immunoSEQ multiplex PCR; TCRdb keeps in-frame clones, though not all of them. The sample consists of 200,000 to 250,000 clones, 84% of them appearing once. The sample consisted of peripheral blood. The chain combines TRBV6-5 with TRBJ1-1, with 9 bases lining up with TRBD1. The receptor was derived from a young man with active or convalescent COVID-19. CDR3 in amino acids: CASSITGGFAFF. The CDR3 DNA follows: TGTGCCAGCAGTATTACAGGGGGCTTCGCTTTCTTT.